The sequence of this T cell receptor beta chain was determined in a study of blood T cells in healthy people across ages. For the second PCR, which ran for 7 to 11 cycles, a sample-barcoded 5' primer and a J-beta primer mix were used. TCRdb re-derived calls from the 5' RACE reads in MiXCR, one entry per CDR3 protein. The sample has some 940,000 distinct CDR3 sequences, about 28% seen once. With respect to this clonotype: Its target is not known. This sequence may be a read error, since a much larger clone differs from it by one base.

Study results and caveats: Measured against age, TCR beta diversity per million T cells decreased in a roughly linear manner.

These data were also filed under a second study, of T cells of mothers and their children.

The TCR was taken from a woman in her forties in good health. The specimen sequenced was blood.

The CDR3 DNA follows: TGCGCCAGCAGCCAAGAAGCCCTAGCAGGCGGCGAGACCCAGTACTTC. Translated: CASSQEALAGGETQYF. The chain has TRBV4-1 and TRBJ2-7, with a possible D match to TRBD2 (5 bases). The DNA end lines up better with TRBJ2-5; the J call may be wrong. Germline values: CDR1 MGHRA, CDR2 YSYEKL. The CDR3 has 16 residues.